The present TCR beta chain was sequenced within a study of blood T cell repertoires in COVID-19. Looking at the study overall: From the United States, Italy and Spain came samples of acute and convalescent COVID-19.

Per the authors' pipeline: Reference gene primer amplification in the assay estimated nucleated cell counts. Clones were read by immunoSEQ multiplex PCR, and TCRdb kept only the in-frame ones, dropping some. V and J calls and clone size are given by that table; D and trimming were obtained from the DNA. The profile covers about 98,000 clones, with almost 80% appearing a single time and roughly a tenth taken by the ten largest. The length of the CDR3 is 15 residues. Germline CDR1 is SGHAT and CDR2 is FQNNGV. V lost 11 bases and J 4 bases, leaving 23 bases between the germline ends. The chain employs TRBV11-2 and TRBJ1-1; no clear D. The sequencing input was peripheral blood. This receptor was identified in a man aged 60-69 years with active or convalescent COVID-19. The CDR3 region is CAHSLVNSRGTEAFF. In DNA, the CDR3 is TGTGCCCACAGCTTAGTAAACTCAAGAGGCACTGAAGCTTTCTTT.